These 8 T cell receptor beta chains were sequenced from one sample in a study of Ad26.COV2.S vaccination and SARS-CoV-2 variants (dated by TCRdb to the early 2020s). The treatment or condition label, as the study defines it: around 19 received Ad26.COV2.S at low or high dose, single or two shots; roughly five received placebo; per-sample allocation not given. For vaccine and placebo recipients, the sequenced repertoires came from samples collected on day 63 after the first injection. Receptor amplification or capture employed the immunoSEQ multiplex PCR assay. Held by TCRdb, this immuneACCESS table contains in-frame sequences only and omits some clones. Under half of the omission traces to an unresolved V gene where checked; the cause of the rest is unknown. This sample is represented by more than 350,000 clones; about 93% of them were singletons. Clones ranked in the top ten supply less than 15% of the sample.

The specimen comprised peripheral blood, sampled in a trial of Ad26.COV2.S vaccine versus placebo. The receptors shown here come from a person between 18 and 59 years old who received the Ad26.COV2.S COVID-19 vaccine or a placebo.

This chain connects TRBV6-5 to TRBJ1-1; no reliable D call. CDR1 is MNHEY, CDR2 SVGAGI, per germline. Trimming took 6 bases from V and 1 from J, leaving 15 bases between them. CDR3 length equals 15 residues. The CDR3 protein is CASRSTITTNTEAFF. The CDR3 coding sequence is TGTGCCAGCAGGTCGACTATCACGACGAACACTGAAGCTTTCTTT.

The rearrangement joins TRBV25-1 to TRBJ2-3; D might be TRBD1 (5 bases). Germline CDR1 and CDR2: MGHDK and SYGVNS. The CDR3 runs to 16 residues. Trimming stripped 1 base from V and 3 bases from J, with 14 bases between. In DNA form, the CDR3 reads TGTGCCAGCAGTGAATCCTGGGGCGATAGTACAGATACGCAGTATTTT. Its translation is CASSESWGDSTDTQYF. The complete variable domain, with remaining parts taken from reference TRBV25-1 and TRBJ2-3, reads EADIYQTPRYLVIGTGKKITLECSQTMGHDKMYWYQQDPGMELHLIHYSYGVNSTEKGDLSSESTVSRIRTEHFPLTLESARPSHTSQYLCASSESWGDSTDTQYFGPGTRLTVL.

This chain joins TRBV6-1 and TRBJ2-1, with 9 positions matching TRBD2. V dropped 1 base and J dropped 5; count of bases not matched to a gene: 3. The CDR3 has 15 amino acids. Germline V gives CDR1 MNHNS, CDR2 SASEGT. CDR3 amino acids: CASSEVGGRDNEQFF. The CDR3, as DNA: TGTGCCAGCAGTGAAGTGGGCGGGAGGGACAATGAGCAGTTCTTC.

V usage is TRBV28 and J usage is TRBJ1-2; D is ambiguous. Germline V gene sequence: CDR1 MDHEN, CDR2 SYDVKM. V lost 7 bases, J lost 4 bases, and 7 bases lay in between. The CDR3 has 11 residues. CDR3 in DNA: TGTGCCAGCAAGAGCCCCTATGGCTACACCTTC. Translating gives CASKSPYGYTF.

The CDR3 is CASSIALARELFF. Written as DNA, the CDR3 is TGTGCCAGTAGTATAGCACTAGCCCGGGAGCTGTTTTTT. V usage is TRBV19 and J usage is TRBJ2-2, with a tentative D call TRBD2 (6 bases). This CDR3 contains 13 residues. Germline assignment: CDR1 LNHDA and CDR2 SQIVND (reference sequence). With 1 base removed from V and 9 bases from J, the gap between germline ends came to 9 bases.

The chain combines TRBV5-4 with TRBJ1-2, with D maybe TRBD1 (5 bases). Trimming left V 4 bases short and J 3 bases short, with 13 bases between. Looked up from germline, CDR1 is SGHNT and CDR2 is YYREEE (reference sequence). The CDR3 is 14 amino acids. The CDR3 region is CASSTSGADYGYTF. CDR3 coding DNA: TGTGCCAGCAGCACCTCCGGGGCCGACTATGGCTACACCTTC.

This chain connects TRBV11-3 to TRBJ2-7, with D tentatively TRBD1 (6 bases). The CDR3 is made up of 13 amino acids. Germline CDR1 reads SGHNT; CDR2 reads YENEEA. V was shortened by 5 bases and J by 6 bases, with 14 bases between the two germline ends. The CDR3 is CASSPRGGGEQYF. In nucleotides, the CDR3 is TGTGCCAGCAGCCCGCGAGGGGGTGGCGAGCAGTACTTC.

The chain carries TRBV6-2 or TRBV6-3 and TRBJ2-7; possibly TRBD2 for D (6 bases). In germline, CDR1 is MNHEY, CDR2 SVGEGT. The ends were cut back, 4 bases at V and 1 base at J, with 20 bases in the middle. CDR3 length equals 17 residues. For the CDR3, the DNA is TGTGCCAGCAGTTCCTTTATGACTAGGTCCTTTTCCTACGAGCAGTACTTC. This codes for CASSSFMTRSFSYEQYF.